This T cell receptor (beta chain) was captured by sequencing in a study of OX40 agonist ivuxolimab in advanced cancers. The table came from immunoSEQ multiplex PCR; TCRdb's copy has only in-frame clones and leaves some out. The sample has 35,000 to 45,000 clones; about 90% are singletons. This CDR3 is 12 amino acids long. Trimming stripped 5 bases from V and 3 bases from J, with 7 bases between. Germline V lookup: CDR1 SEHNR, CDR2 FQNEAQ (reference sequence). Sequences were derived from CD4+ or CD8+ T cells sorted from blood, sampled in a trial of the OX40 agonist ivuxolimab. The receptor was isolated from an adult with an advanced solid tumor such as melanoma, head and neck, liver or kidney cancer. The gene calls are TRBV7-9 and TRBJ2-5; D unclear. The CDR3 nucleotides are TGTGCCAGCAGCCCCGAAAAAGAGACCCAGTACTTC. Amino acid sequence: CASSPEKETQYF.